The 6 T cell receptor beta chains below were found in one sample sequenced in a study of CD4 T cells in relation to SARS-CoV-2 and coronaviruses (dated by TCRdb to the early 2020s). The library was produced with the immunoSEQ multiplex PCR assay. Drawn from immuneACCESS, this table holds only the in-frame rearrangements with V and J called that TCRdb kept. Clones are partly lost; checked studies trace under half to an unresolved V gene and leave the rest unexplained. The sample table records tens of thousands of clones; over 75% of these occur just once. The ten largest account for 1% to 1.5% of the sample. For these receptors, no antigen is known. The sequenced material came from naive CD4+ T cells from PBMCs, cultured in vitro. This specimen's cell subset or site label, interpreted: naive CD4+ T cells isolated by negative enrichment. The source of these receptors is an adult with COVID-19.

The rearrangement uses TRBV14 and TRBJ2-2, with D perhaps assigned TRBD1 or TRBD2 (6 bases each). V lost 7 bases to trimming and J lost 4 bases, with 16 bases between them. This CDR3 contains 15 residues. Germline V CDR1 and CDR2: SGHDN, FVKESK. The CDR3 sequence is CASKRDSRGTGELFF. The DNA for the CDR3 is TGTGCCAGCAAACGGGACTCCAGGGGCACCGGGGAGCTGTTTTTT. The full variable domain, completed using reference TRBV14 and TRBJ2-2, is EAGVTQFPSHSVIEKGQTVTLRCDPISGHDNLYWYRRVMGKEIKFLLHFVKESKQDESGMPNNRFLAERTGGTYSTLKVQPAELEDSGVYFCASKRDSRGTGELFFGEGSRLTVL.

The gene calls are TRBV30 and TRBJ2-3; maybe TRBD2 (5 bases). CDR3 size: 12 residues. V gave up 6 bases and J gave up 2 bases, with 9 bases separating them. Germline V gene data show CDR1 as GTSNPN and CDR2 as SVGIG (reference sequence). The CDR3: CACSVITDTQYF. CDR3 bases: TGTGCCTGTAGCGTTATCACAGATACGCAGTATTTT.

The V call is TRBV9, the J call TRBJ2-1; 10 bases match TRBD2. This CDR3 region has 15 residues. From germline, CDR1 is SGDLS and CDR2 YYNGEE. Trimming removed 4 bases from V and 2 bases from J; junction bases left unmatched: 3. CDR3 DNA sequence: TGTGCCAGCAGCTCCGGACTAGCGGCCTACAATGAGCAGTTCTTC. Amino acid sequence: CASSSGLAAYNEQFF.

The V and J genes are TRBV9 and TRBJ2-5, with 7 bases that match TRBD1. The V gene's germline CDR1 is SGDLS and CDR2 YYNGEE. CDR3 length: 15 amino acids. V lost 0 bases to trimming and J lost 4 bases; unmatched junction nucleotides: 6. The CDR3: CASSVGRQGTETQYF. CDR3 bases: TGTGCCAGCAGCGTAGGAAGACAGGGCACAGAGACCCAGTACTTC.

The V gene is TRBV30, the J gene TRBJ1-1, with TRBD1 matching 9 bases. Germline V gene sequence: CDR1 GTSNPN, CDR2 SVGIG (reference sequence). The CDR3 loop spans 15 amino acids. Germline trimming cut 4 bases from V and 10 bases from J; bases unmatched to any gene: 16. Here the CDR3 DNA reads TGTGCCTGGACCTTATACACTACCGGGACAGGGTCAGCTTTCTTT. Residues: CAWTLYTTGTGSAFF.

The V gene is TRBV15, the J gene TRBJ1-5; no definite D call. Germline lookup yields CDR1 LNHNV and CDR2 YYDKDF (reference sequence). The CDR3 is 16 amino acids. Trimming pared 5 bases from V and 0 bases from J, leaving 14 bases between. CDR3 sequence (DNA): TGTGCCACCAGCGGACTACGGCGAGATAGCAATCAGCCCCAGCATTTT. Its translation: CATSGLRRDSNQPQHF.